This is a list of T cell receptor beta chains from one sample in a study of blood T cell repertoires in COVID-19. Profiled with immunoSEQ multiplex PCR; TCRdb holds only in-frame clones, not every one. This sample has tens of thousands of clones, with about 87% found just once. The source material was peripheral blood. Source of these receptors: a human donor in a cohort sampled during active COVID-19. The CDR3 runs from the conserved cysteine through the conserved F or W. The D gene is left open where the match is weak.

d_gene: -
v_gene: TRBV5-1
j_gene: TRBJ1-1
CDR3nt: TGCGCCAGCAGCTTGGAGAGGTGGAACACTGAAGCTTTCTTT
CDR3aa: CASSLERWNTEAFF

d_gene: TRBD2
v_gene: TRBV14
j_gene: TRBJ2-7
CDR3nt: TGTGCCAGCAGCCAAGCGAGACTAGCGGGGCAGTACTTC
CDR3aa: CASSQARLAGQYF

d_gene: -
v_gene: TRBV5-1
j_gene: TRBJ2-7
CDR3nt: TGCGCCAGCAGCACGGGACATTTCTACGAGCAGTACTTC
CDR3aa: CASSTGHFYEQYF

d_gene: -
v_gene: TRBV7-3
j_gene: TRBJ2-1
CDR3nt: TGTGCCAGCAGCCCGCGGGGACTGTGGGACAATGAGCAGTTCTTC
CDR3aa: CASSPRGLWDNEQFF

d_gene: -
v_gene: TRBV4-2
j_gene: TRBJ2-1
CDR3nt: TGTGCCAGCAGCCAAGATTATTGGGGACAACCTGAGCCCTACAATGAGCAGTTCTTC
CDR3aa: CASSQDYWGQPEPYNEQFF

d_gene: -
v_gene: TRBV28
j_gene: TRBJ1-5
CDR3nt: TGTGCCAGCGTATGGACACGGGGCAATCAGCCCCAGCATTTT
CDR3aa: CASVWTRGNQPQHF

d_gene: -
v_gene: TRBV7-2
j_gene: TRBJ2-7
CDR3nt: TGTGCCAGCAGCTTAGATGGCAGTTTCTACGAGCAGTACTTC
CDR3aa: CASSLDGSFYEQYF

d_gene: -
v_gene: TRBV5-1
j_gene: TRBJ1-4
CDR3nt: TGCGCCAGCAGCTTGCAAGGGGGAACTAATGAAAAACTGTTTTTT
CDR3aa: CASSLQGGTNEKLFF

d_gene: -
v_gene: TRBV10-2
j_gene: TRBJ1-1
CDR3nt: TGCGCCAGCAGGCGAAAACAGGGAAAGGGCACTGAAGCTTTCTTT
CDR3aa: CASRRKQGKGTEAFF

d_gene: -
v_gene: TRBV15
j_gene: TRBJ2-7
CDR3nt: TGTGCCACCAGCACCGACAGACCATACGAGCAGTACTTC
CDR3aa: CATSTDRPYEQYF